This is a list of T cell receptor beta chains from one sample in a study of T cells in localized non-small cell lung cancer. Measured with immunoSEQ multiplex PCR; TCRdb has only the in-frame clones, and not every one. The sample yields tens of thousands of clones, approximately 78% seen once. Specimen: peripheral blood, collected before any cancer treatment. The receptors stem from a male donor older than 55 with stage II squamous cell lung carcinoma. CDR3s include the opening cysteine and the closing phenylalanine or tryptophan. D genes are given only for firm matches. A clone size is listed for some rows: how often the clone was seen (once, few, many), or a class if it is expanded.

abundance,d_gene,j_gene,v_gene,CDR3aa,CDR3nt
.,TRBD1,TRBJ1-6,TRBV9,CASSPQTGTASPLHF,TGTGCCAGCAGCCCCCAGACAGGGACGGCTTCACCCCTCCACTTT
.,TRBD1,TRBJ2-2,TRBV7-9,CASSPWTGGDTGELFF,TGTGCCAGCAGCCCCTGGACAGGGGGTGACACCGGGGAGCTGTTTTTT
.,.,TRBJ1-2,TRBV5-4,CASSTTGINYGYTF,TGTGCCAGCAGCACAACAGGGATCAACTATGGCTACACCTTC
.,.,TRBJ1-6,TRBV5-1,CASSLQTGVNSPLHF,TGCGCCAGCAGCTTGCAGACAGGTGTTAATTCACCCCTCCACTTT
once,.,TRBJ2-3,TRBV5-4,CASSLENTDTQYF,TGTGCCAGCAGCTTGGAAAACACAGATACGCAGTATTTT
.,TRBD1,TRBJ2-1,TRBV11-2,CASSLVGQGVFF,TGTGCCAGCAGCTTGGTCGGACAGGGCGTGTTCTTC
.,.,TRBJ2-7,TRBV7-2,CASSKDSYEQYF,TGTGCCAGCAGCAAAGACTCCTACGAGCAGTACTTC
.,.,TRBJ1-4,TRBV5-1,CASSFGGRDEKLFF,TGCGCCAGCAGCTTCGGAGGCAGGGATGAAAAACTGTTTTTT
.,.,TRBJ2-3,TRBV9,CASSAAFRGEDTQYF,TGTGCCAGCAGCGCCGCTTTTAGGGGGGAAGATACGCAGTATTTT
.,.,TRBJ1-2,TRBV30,CAWSKVGRYYGYTF,TGTGCCTGGAGTAAGGTGGGACGCTACTATGGCTACACCTTC
.,TRBD1,TRBJ1-5,TRBV28,CASRLSGQGGYQPQHF,TGTGCCAGCAGATTATCGGGACAGGGAGGTTATCAGCCCCAGCATTTT
once,.,TRBJ2-6,TRBV10-1,CASSESGSYSGANVLTF,TGCGCCAGCAGTGAGTCAGGCAGCTACTCTGGGGCCAACGTCCTGACTTTC
.,TRBD1,TRBJ2-5,TRBV6-5,CASISGTGEETQYF,TGTGCCAGCATCAGTGGGACAGGGGAGGAGACCCAGTACTTC
.,TRBD2,TRBJ2-3,TRBV5-1,CASSQTSGRPTDTQYF,TGCGCCAGCAGCCAGACTAGCGGGAGACCCACAGATACGCAGTATTTT
.,.,TRBJ1-1,TRBV29-1,CSVVNTEAFF,TGCAGCGTGGTCAACACTGAAGCTTTCTTT
.,TRBD2,TRBJ2-7,TRBV7-9,CASSRGTSGGTYEQYF,TGTGCCAGCAGCAGGGGGACTAGCGGGGGAACCTACGAGCAGTACTTC
.,.,TRBJ2-1,TRBV15,CATSRSSRDEQFF,TGTGCCACCAGCAGATCTTCGCGGGATGAGCAGTTCTTC
.,TRBD2,TRBJ2-1,TRBV19,CASRGFAGGAYNEQFF,TGTGCCAGTAGGGGTTTCGCGGGGGGTGCCTACAATGAGCAGTTCTTC
.,TRBD1,TRBJ2-1,TRBV5-6,CASSPRDRYNEQFF,TGTGCCAGCAGCCCCAGGGACAGGTACAATGAGCAGTTCTTC
.,.,TRBJ1-1,TRBV18,CASSRTEGTEAFF,TGTGCCAGCTCGCGGACTGAAGGGACTGAAGCTTTCTTT
.,TRBD1,TRBJ1-2,TRBV5-1,CASSLALDRVKGYTF,TGCGCCAGCAGCTTGGCCTTAGACAGGGTGAAGGGCTACACCTTC
.,.,TRBJ2-1,TRBV5-1,CASSFGRGASGDEQFF,TGCGCCAGCAGCTTCGGCAGGGGGGCTAGCGGCGATGAGCAGTTCTTC
.,.,TRBJ1-1,TRBV7-8,CASSLGVGAFEAFF,TGTGCCAGCAGCTTAGGAGTCGGGGCGTTCGAAGCTTTCTTT
few,TRBD2,TRBJ2-1,TRBV7-2,CASSLGGGNEQFF,TGTGCCAGCAGCTTAGGCGGGGGAAATGAGCAGTTCTTC
.,TRBD2,TRBJ2-3,TRBV9,CASSVAPVLAGGTGTQYF,TGTGCCAGCAGCGTAGCTCCCGTACTAGCGGGGGGAACTGGCACGCAGTATTTT
.,TRBD1,TRBJ2-6,TRBV5-6,CASSLPQGISGANVLTF,TGTGCCAGCAGCTTGCCACAGGGGATCTCTGGGGCCAACGTCCTGACTTTC
.,.,TRBJ2-5,TRBV5-1,CASSSSPGPQETQYF,TGCGCCAGCAGCTCGTCCCCGGGGCCCCAAGAGACCCAGTACTTC
few,TRBD1,TRBJ1-6,TRBV5-1,CASSIEGANSPLHF,TGCGCCAGCAGCATAGAGGGGGCGAATTCACCCCTCCACTTT
.,.,TRBJ1-3,TRBV19,CASSPGMSSGNTIYF,TGTGCCAGTAGCCCGGGGATGAGCTCTGGAAACACCATATATTTT
.,.,TRBJ1-5,TRBV19,CASSWSAYSNQPQHF,TGTGCCAGTAGTTGGTCAGCATATAGCAATCAGCCCCAGCATTTT
once,.,TRBJ2-4,TRBV30,CALEGDAKNIQYF,TGTGCCTTGGAAGGGGATGCCAAAAACATTCAGTACTTC
few,.,TRBJ1-2,TRBV7-9,CASSLGGVLSYYGYTF,TGTGCCAGCAGCTTAGGCGGAGTCCTTTCCTACTATGGCTACACCTTC
medium-sized,TRBD2,TRBJ2-1,TRBV6-1,CASSEDPGGEFF,TGTGCCAGCAGTGAGGACCCGGGGGGGGAGTTCTTC
.,TRBD2,TRBJ2-1,TRBV7-8,CASSLRSRLAGNTYNEQFF,TGTGCCAGCAGCTTAAGGAGCCGACTAGCGGGCAATACCTACAATGAGCAGTTCTTC
once,.,TRBJ2-3,TRBV27,CASRPGPGLTSTDTQYF,TGTGCCAGCAGACCCGGACCGGGACTTACTAGCACAGATACGCAGTATTTT
.,.,TRBJ1-1,TRBV5-4,CASSLLREMNTEAFF,TGTGCCAGCAGCTTACTCAGGGAAATGAACACTGAAGCTTTCTTT
.,TRBD1,TRBJ1-1,TRBV11-2,CASSAGQGNTEAFF,TGTGCCAGCAGCGCCGGACAGGGGAACACTGAAGCTTTCTTT
once,.,TRBJ2-1,TRBV4-2,CASSPVNLGINEQFF,TGTGCCAGCAGCCCGGTCAATTTAGGGATCAATGAGCAGTTCTTC
.,TRBD1,TRBJ1-1,TRBV7-9,CASSLAGTGGVNTEAFF,TGTGCCAGCAGCTTAGCCGGGACAGGGGGAGTGAACACTGAAGCTTTCTTT
.,TRBD1,TRBJ1-1,TRBV9,CASSVDRGQDTEAFF,TGTGCCAGCAGCGTAGACAGGGGACAGGACACTGAAGCTTTCTTT
.,.,TRBJ1-5,TRBV21-1,CASTLTRLDSNQPQHF,TGTGCCAGCACCTTGACACGTCTCGATAGCAATCAGCCCCAGCATTTT
.,TRBD1,TRBJ2-2,TRBV2,CASIRQGITGELFF,TGTGCCAGCATTCGACAGGGGATTACCGGGGAGCTGTTTTTT
few,.,TRBJ1-6,TRBV19,CASTGQWGSPLHF,TGTGCCAGCACCGGCCAGTGGGGTTCACCCCTCCACTTT
medium-sized,.,TRBJ1-5,TRBV5-1,CASSLGPNQPQHF,TGCGCCAGCAGCTTGGGACCTAATCAGCCCCAGCATTTT
.,.,TRBJ2-1,TRBV6-5,CASRRGQSDGEQFF,TGTGCCAGCAGGCGGGGACAGAGTGACGGTGAGCAGTTCTTC
once,.,TRBJ1-4,TRBV7-6,CASSRGLATNEKLFF,TGTGCCAGCAGCCGGGGCCTCGCAACTAATGAAAAACTGTTTTTT
.,.,TRBJ1-1,TRBV6-1,CASSEQPNTEAFF,TGTGCCAGCAGTGAGCAGCCGAACACTGAAGCTTTCTTT
few,.,TRBJ1-5,TRBV6-1,CASSDGAAPHF,TGTGCCAGCAGTGACGGGGCTGCGCCGCATTTT
.,.,TRBJ1-2,TRBV7-9,CASSLVGSDYGYTF,TGTGCCAGCAGCTTAGTTGGCAGTGACTATGGCTACACCTTC
.,TRBD1,TRBJ2-1,TRBV10-3,CASRQGLSYNEQFF,TGTGCCTCCCGACAGGGGCTCTCGTACAATGAGCAGTTCTTC
.,.,TRBJ1-4,TRBV6-6,CASSRRPGVQEKLFF,TGTGCCAGCAGCCGCCGGCCAGGGGTCCAGGAAAAACTGTTTTTT
few,TRBD1,TRBJ2-7,TRBV7-6,CASSLDGTAPYEQYF,TGTGCCAGCAGCTTAGACGGGACAGCACCCTACGAGCAGTACTTC